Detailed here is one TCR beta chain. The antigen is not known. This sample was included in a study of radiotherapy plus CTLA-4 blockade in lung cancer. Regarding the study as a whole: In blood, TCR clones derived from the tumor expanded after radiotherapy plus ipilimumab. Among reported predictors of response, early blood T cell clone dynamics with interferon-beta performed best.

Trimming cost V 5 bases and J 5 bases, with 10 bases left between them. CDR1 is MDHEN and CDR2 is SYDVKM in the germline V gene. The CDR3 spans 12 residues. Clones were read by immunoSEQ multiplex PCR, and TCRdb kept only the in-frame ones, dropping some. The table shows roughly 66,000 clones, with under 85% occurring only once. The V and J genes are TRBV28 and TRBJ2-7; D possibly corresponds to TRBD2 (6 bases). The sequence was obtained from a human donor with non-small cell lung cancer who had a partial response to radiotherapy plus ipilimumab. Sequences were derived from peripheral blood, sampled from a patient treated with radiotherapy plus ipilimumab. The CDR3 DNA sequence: TGTGCCAGCAGTGTCGCGGGGAACGAGCAGTACTTC. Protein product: CASSVAGNEQYF.